Sequencing of this T cell receptor (beta chain) was carried out in a study of T-cell memory formation after mild COVID-19. V shed 5 bases and J 8 bases; nucleotides not matched to a gene: 12. The CDR3 is made up of 15 amino acids. The germline gives CDR1 SEHNR, CDR2 FQNEAQ (reference sequence). This clonotype has just a few counts. Each CDR3 protein is one row after TCRdb ran MiXCR on the 5' RACE reads. Of fewer than 50,000 distinct CDR3 sequences in the sample, 7.3% were seen once. The sequenced sample was PBMCs or a T cell subset sorted from them (not recorded which). This chain links TRBV7-9 with TRBJ1-1, with 9 nucleotides matching TRBD1. The source of this sequence is a man between 18 and 29 years old who had mild COVID-19 (a few samples of this study predate the infection). Cell type and time point are not known. The CDR3 bases are TGTGCCAGCAGCCCCTGGACAGGGGTCGTATTGGAAGCTTTCTTT. This sequence encodes CASSPWTGVVLEAFF.